The source of this T cell receptor beta chain is a study of blood T cell repertoires in COVID-19. Study-level background: Sample material is recorded as cDNA or gDNA derived from T cells, B-cell-depleted T cells, or PBMCs.

This clone has a single count. Original processing methods: For nucleated cells, counts were estimated from reference gene primer amplification. Sequencing used immunoSEQ multiplex PCR; TCRdb keeps in-frame clones, though not all of them. That table is the source of V, J and clone size, and D and trimming were worked out from the DNA. The sample consists of some 400,000 clones, around 87% of them appearing once. The study drew participants aged about 18 to 89 years from roughly 25 US areas. Clinical history as reported by participants underpinned cohort assignment. Trimming cost V 4 bases and J 4 bases, with 7 bases left between them. The CDR3 is made up of 11 amino acids. Germline CDR1 is SQVTM and CDR2 is ANQGSEA.

Sample: PBMCs or T cells enriched from blood (not recorded which). The receptor's source is a man aged 30 to 39 who had recovered from COVID-19. V and J are TRBV29-1 and TRBJ1-1; tentatively, D is TRBD1 (5 bases). CDR3 amino acids: CSVGTSTEAFF. Written as DNA, the CDR3 is TGCAGCGTTGGGACATCCACTGAAGCTTTCTTT.